This is a list of T cell receptor beta chains from one sample in a study of shared clonotypes between healthy human individuals. Clones were read by immunoSEQ multiplex PCR, and TCRdb kept only the in-frame ones, dropping some. The table has some 650,000 clones, more than 95% seen once; the top ten hold 0.045% to 0.06%. The source material was naive CD4+ T cells sorted from blood. These receptors were collected from a woman aged 25-40 years in good health. Each CDR3 is given without its conserved first and last residue. Fields, in order: CDR3 length, V gene, CDR3 protein.

cdr3_length: 12; v_call: TRBV28; cdr3_aa: ASSTRYRAYEQY
cdr3_length: 11; v_call: TRBV7-2; cdr3_aa: ASSSRQLGEQY
cdr3_length: 11; v_call: TRBV9; cdr3_aa: ASSVAGEGEQF
cdr3_length: 12; v_call: TRBV5-1; cdr3_aa: ASRMGQKNTEAF
cdr3_length: 13; v_call: TRBV6-5; cdr3_aa: ASRRTAEHGNTIY
cdr3_length: 10; v_call: TRBV2; cdr3_aa: ASMGLTYEQY
cdr3_length: 12; v_call: TRBV5-1; cdr3_aa: ASSSDRGNEKLF
cdr3_length: 14; v_call: TRBV6-1; cdr3_aa: ASRETRGATNEKLF
cdr3_length: 12; v_call: TRBV28; cdr3_aa: ASSYPRAHNEQF
cdr3_length: 12; v_call: TRBV19; cdr3_aa: ASRRTGIPYEQY
cdr3_length: 12; v_call: TRBV7-9; cdr3_aa: ASSLAKGNSPLH
cdr3_length: 14; v_call: TRBV28; cdr3_aa: ASSSSTSGRRHEQY
cdr3_length: 11; v_call: TRBV19; cdr3_aa: ASSEHMNTEAF
cdr3_length: 15; v_call: TRBV4-1; cdr3_aa: ATGRFSGTRLRGEQF
cdr3_length: 13; v_call: TRBV14; cdr3_aa: ASSMTRGSGNTIY
cdr3_length: 16; v_call: TRBV11-2; cdr3_aa: ASSLVRLAGVAGETQY
cdr3_length: 11; v_call: TRBV6-1; cdr3_aa: AAQGAEYQPQH
cdr3_length: 12; v_call: TRBV19; cdr3_aa: ASSILGFGQPQH
cdr3_length: 13; v_call: TRBV9; cdr3_aa: ASSSRQGKPYGYT
cdr3_length: 13; v_call: TRBV10-1; cdr3_aa: ASSECAGPTYEQY
cdr3_length: 14; v_call: TRBV12-5; cdr3_aa: ASGQNLGTGSGELF
cdr3_length: 11; v_call: TRBV6-6; cdr3_aa: ASKLGGRETQY
cdr3_length: 17; v_call: TRBV7-3; cdr3_aa: ASSSSTSGMVRSTDTQY
cdr3_length: 13; v_call: TRBV5-1; cdr3_aa: ASSPDPTANEKLF
cdr3_length: 16; v_call: TRBV4-1; cdr3_aa: ASSHYKGDASSYNEQF
cdr3_length: 11; v_call: TRBV7-7; cdr3_aa: ASSFGGGETQY
cdr3_length: 15; v_call: TRBV30; cdr3_aa: AWSPGSGGFGNQPQH
cdr3_length: 6; v_call: TRBV10-1; cdr3_aa: ASSDAP
cdr3_length: 13; v_call: TRBV28; cdr3_aa: ASSSQGAVDTEAF
cdr3_length: 13; v_call: TRBV28; cdr3_aa: ASTNSGNNNQPQH
cdr3_length: 13; v_call: TRBV4-2; cdr3_aa: ASSRTSPTYNEQF
cdr3_length: 16; v_call: TRBV28; cdr3_aa: ASSLPGQGANLGQPQH